This TCR beta chain was identified in a study of cytomegalovirus exposure and HLA in healthy donors. Germline CDR1 reads GTSNPN; CDR2 reads SVGIG (reference sequence). This CDR3 contains 15 residues. V lost 5 bases and J lost 1, with 18 bases in between. The PCR was carried out with 60 Vbeta primers and 13 Jbeta primers. Clones were sequenced by immunoSEQ multiplex PCR, and TCRdb holds only the in-frame ones, with some missing. The sample comprises about 85,000 clones, about four fifths of which are singletons, and roughly 32% rests with the top ten. This TCR came from a man aged 45-65 years in good health and CMV-seropositive. The chain couples TRBV30 to TRBJ2-7; no clear D gene. Sequencing input: PBMCs. CDR3 in amino acids: CAWVPFSARSYEQYF. Written as DNA, the CDR3 is TGTGCCTGGGTCCCCTTCAGCGCCCGATCCTACGAGCAGTACTTC.